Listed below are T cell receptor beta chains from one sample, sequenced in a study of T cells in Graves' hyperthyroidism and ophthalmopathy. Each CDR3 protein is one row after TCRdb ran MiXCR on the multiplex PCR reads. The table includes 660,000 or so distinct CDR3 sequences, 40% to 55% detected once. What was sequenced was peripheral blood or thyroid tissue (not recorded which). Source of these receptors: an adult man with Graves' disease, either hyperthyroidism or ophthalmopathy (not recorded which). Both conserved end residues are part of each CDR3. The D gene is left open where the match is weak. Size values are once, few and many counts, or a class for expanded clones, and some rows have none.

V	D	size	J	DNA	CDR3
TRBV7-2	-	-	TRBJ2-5	TGTGCCAGCAGCTTACAACGGGGAAAGACCCAGTACTTC	CASSLQRGKTQYF
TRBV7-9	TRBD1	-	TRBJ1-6	TGTGCCAGCAGGTCGGACAGGGTTTCGCCCCCCCACTTT	CASRSDRVSPPHF
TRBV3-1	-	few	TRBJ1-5	TGTGCCAGCAGCCAAGGGCACCAAGATCAGCCCCAGCATTTT	CASSQGHQDQPQHF
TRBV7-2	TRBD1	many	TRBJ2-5	TGTGCCAGCAGCCGGGACAGGGGAGGTCCCCAGTACTTC	CASSRDRGGPQYF
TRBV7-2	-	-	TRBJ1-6	TGTGCCAGCAGCTTAGCACTGGTTGGAGGTTTACCCCTCCACTTT	CASSLALVGGLPLHF
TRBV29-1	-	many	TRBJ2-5	TGCAGCGTTGATCCTTCGGGTGAAGAGACCCAGTACTTC	CSVDPSGEETQYF
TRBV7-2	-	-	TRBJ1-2	TGTGCCAGCAGCTTAGGAGGGGACCGCACGGGCTACACCTTC	CASSLGGDRTGYTF
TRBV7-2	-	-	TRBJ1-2	TGTGCCAGCAGCGTCGGACCTCCGGGCGGCTACACCTTC	CASSVGPPGGYTF
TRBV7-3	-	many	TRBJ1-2	TGTGCCAGCAGTTCCGCGGGAGGGTCGGGCTATGGCTACACCTTC	CASSSAGGSGYGYTF
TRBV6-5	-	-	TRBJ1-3	TGTGCCAGCAGTTACGGTTCGGGGGCTGGAAACACCATATATTTT	CASSYGSGAGNTIYF
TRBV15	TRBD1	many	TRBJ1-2	TGTGCCACCAGGGACAGGGGGGCCTATGGCTACACCTTC	CATRDRGAYGYTF
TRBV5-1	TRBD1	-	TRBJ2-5	TGCGCCAGCAGCTACAGGGGGCTCGAGACCCAGTACTTC	CASSYRGLETQYF
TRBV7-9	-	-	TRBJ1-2	TGTGCCAGCAGCTCCACGTTGACAGGCCCCCCCAGGCCTGGCTACACCTTC	CASSSTLTGPPRPGYTF
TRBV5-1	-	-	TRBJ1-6	TGCGCCAGCAGCTTGGGTCCCGAACGGGGTTCACCCCTCCACTTT	CASSLGPERGSPLHF
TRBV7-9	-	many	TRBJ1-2	TGTGCCAGCAGCCCACCGGCGGGCTATGGCTACACCTTC	CASSPPAGYGYTF
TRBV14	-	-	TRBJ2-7	TGTGCCAGCAGCCAAGATCAGGGAGACGAGCAGTACTTC	CASSQDQGDEQYF
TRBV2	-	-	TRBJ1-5	TGTGCCAGCTCACCTCGGGGGGACACCCGGGGTGATCAGCCCCAGCATTTT	CASSPRGDTRGDQPQHF
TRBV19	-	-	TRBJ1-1	TGTGCCAGTAGTATTGGGCAGCCTAACACTGAAGCTTTCTTT	CASSIGQPNTEAFF
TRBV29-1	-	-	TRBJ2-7	TGCAGCGCCGGCACGGGAGCGGGTTCCTACGAGCAGTACTTC	CSAGTGAGSYEQYF
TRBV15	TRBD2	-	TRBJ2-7	TGTGCCACCAGCAGAGATGGTGCGGGAGGGCACTACGAGCAGTACTTC	CATSRDGAGGHYEQYF
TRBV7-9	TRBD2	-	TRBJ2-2	TGTGCCAGCAGCTTTAGGGCTAGCGGAAACACCGGGGAGCTGTTTTTT	CASSFRASGNTGELFF
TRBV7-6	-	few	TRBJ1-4	TGTGCCAACAGCACGAGTAATGAAAAACTGTTTTTT	CANSTSNEKLFF
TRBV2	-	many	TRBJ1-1	TGTGCCAGCAGCGACGACGGGAACACTGAAGCTTTCTTT	CASSDDGNTEAFF
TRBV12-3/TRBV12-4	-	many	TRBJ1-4	TGTGCCAGCAGTTTAGCGGGGATGTGGGAAAAACTGTTTTTT	CASSLAGMWEKLFF
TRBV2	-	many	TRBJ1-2	TGTGCCAGCAGTGAAGGGAAAGTTTATGGCTACACCTTC	CASSEGKVYGYTF
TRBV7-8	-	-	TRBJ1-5	TGTGCCAGCAGCAGCGGGATCGATCAGCCCCAGCATTTT	CASSSGIDQPQHF
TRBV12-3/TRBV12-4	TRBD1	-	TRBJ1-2	TGTGCCAGCAGCAAATTCAGGGGGCAGGGCTATGGCTACACCTTC	CASSKFRGQGYGYTF
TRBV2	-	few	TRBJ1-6	TGTGCCAGCAGCCAGGCCCGGGCATATAATTCACCCCTCCACTTT	CASSQARAYNSPLHF
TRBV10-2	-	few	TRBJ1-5	TGCGCCAGCAAGGAGGACGATAGCAATCAGCCCCAGCATTTT	CASKEDDSNQPQHF
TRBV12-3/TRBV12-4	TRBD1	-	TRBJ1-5	TGTGCCAGCAGAACCGGGACAGGGGGCCCATGGCATTTT	CASRTGTGGPWHF
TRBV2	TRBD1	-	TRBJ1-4	TGTGCCAGCAGTCCCCGGACAGGGGGCTGGGGTAATGAAAAACTGTTTTTT	CASSPRTGGWGNEKLFF
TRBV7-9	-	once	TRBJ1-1	TGTGCCAGCAGCTGGGGGGGGGGCGGGTCCACTGAAGCTTTCTTT	CASSWGGGGSTEAFF
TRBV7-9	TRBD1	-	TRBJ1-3	TGTGCCAGCAGCTTAGTCCCTCCGGGGACAGGCGCCTCTGGAAACACCATATATTTT	CASSLVPPGTGASGNTIYF
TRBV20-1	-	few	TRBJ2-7	TGCAGTGCTAGACCGGGATCGGGGGGCCTGGACGAGCAGTACTTC	CSARPGSGGLDEQYF
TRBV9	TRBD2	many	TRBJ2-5	TGTGCCAGCAGCGTAGGTACTAGCGGGCTCCAAGAGACCCAGTACTTC	CASSVGTSGLQETQYF
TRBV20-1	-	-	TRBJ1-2	TGCAGTGCTATGTGGGGAGCCTATGGCTACACCTTC	CSAMWGAYGYTF
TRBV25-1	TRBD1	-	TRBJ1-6	TGTGCCAGCATAACCCAGGGGGTTAATTCACCCCTCCACTTT	CASITQGVNSPLHF
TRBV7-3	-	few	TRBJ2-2	TGTGCCAGCAGCCCCAACTCGGGCGGGGAGCTGTTTTTT	CASSPNSGGELFF
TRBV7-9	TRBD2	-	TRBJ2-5	TGTGCCAGCAGCCCGGGAGGATGGGAGACCCAGTACTTC	CASSPGGWETQYF
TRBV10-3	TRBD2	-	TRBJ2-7	TGTGCCAGCAGTCCTCCGACTAGCGGGAGAAACGAGCAGTACTTC	CASSPPTSGRNEQYF
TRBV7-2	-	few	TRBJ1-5	TGTGCCAGCAGCTTGGGCAGGGTGATTCAACCCCAGCATTTT	CASSLGRVIQPQHF
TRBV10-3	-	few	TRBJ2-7	TGTGCCATCAGCGGCCGGGACGGATCCTACGAGCAGTACTTC	CAISGRDGSYEQYF